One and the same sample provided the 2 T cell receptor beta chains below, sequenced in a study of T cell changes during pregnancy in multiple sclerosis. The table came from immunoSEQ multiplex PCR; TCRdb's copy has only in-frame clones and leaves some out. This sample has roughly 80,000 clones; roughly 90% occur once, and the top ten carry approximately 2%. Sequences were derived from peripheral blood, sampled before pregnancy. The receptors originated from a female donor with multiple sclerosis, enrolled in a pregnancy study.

The CDR3 reads CASSLDLAFSYEQYF. DNA of the CDR3: TGTGCCAGCAGCTTGGATTTAGCGTTTTCCTACGAGCAGTACTTC. The chain joins TRBV5-5 to TRBJ2-7; D may be TRBD2 (5 bases). Per the germline V gene, CDR1 is SGHKS and CDR2 is YYEKEE (reference sequence). Trimming cost V 0 bases and J 1 base, with 11 bases left between them. This CDR3 is built from 15 residues. Full variable domain (outside the CDR3, taken from reference TRBV5-5 and TRBJ2-7): DAGVTQSPTHLIKTRGQQVTLRCSPISGHKSVSWYQQVLGQGPQFIFQYYEKEERGRGNFPDRFSARQFPNYSSELNVNALLLGDSALYLCASSLDLAFSYEQYFGPGTRLTVT.

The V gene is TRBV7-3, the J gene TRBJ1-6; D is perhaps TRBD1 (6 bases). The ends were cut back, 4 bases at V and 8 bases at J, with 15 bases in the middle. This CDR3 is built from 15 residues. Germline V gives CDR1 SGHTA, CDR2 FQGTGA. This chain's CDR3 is CASSSTGTSHSPLHF. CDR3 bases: TGTGCCAGCAGCTCAACCGGGACATCCCATTCACCCCTCCACTTT.